This T cell receptor beta chain is drawn from a study of cytomegalovirus exposure and HLA in healthy donors. As for the study in general: The Caucasian-associated ancestry cluster held 65% to 85% of roughly 400 genotyped donors.

PCR was performed using 60 Vbeta and 13 Jbeta primers. The assay was immunoSEQ multiplex PCR, and TCRdb's table has in-frame clones only and misses some. This table holds roughly 100,000 clones, 70% to 85% found once. In its sample, this clone was seen once. Its antigen remains unidentified. V gave up 7 bases and J gave up 1 base; unmatched junction bases: 19. This CDR3 is built from 18 residues. Germline-derived CDR1 and CDR2 are SQVTM and ANQGSEA. The study's findings and limits: Data from an earlier analysis indicated that most TCR beta V segments were productive either about 87% or about 30% of the time. A list of 150 or so TCR beta chains associated with cytomegalovirus was given. Available immune exposure information was restricted to CMV serostatus only.

The sequence came from a man aged 55-75 years in good health and CMV-seronegative. The specimen was PBMCs. The V call is TRBV29-1, the J call TRBJ2-1; 7 positions agree with TRBD2. DNA of the CDR3: TGCAGCGCACCCACGAGAAGGGGCGGGGGAGGTTCCTACAATGAGCAGTTCTTC. Its translation is CSAPTRRGGGGSYNEQFF.